The 18 T cell receptor beta chains listed next were all sequenced from one sample in a study of T cells in Graves' hyperthyroidism and ophthalmopathy. The investigators amplified TCR beta CDR3 regions from RNA transcripts. The TCR CDR3 was amplified in a first-round RT-PCR using the HTBI primer set. From the multiplex PCR reads, TCRdb called clonotypes with MiXCR, one entry per CDR3 protein. The table includes hundreds of thousands of distinct CDR3 sequences, 14% detected once. Sequencing used blood. Every receptor here comes from a woman aged 18 to 35 with Graves' hyperthyroidism.

The chain uses TRBV29-1 and TRBJ1-1; D gene uncertain. The germline V gene has CDR1 SQVTM and CDR2 ANQGSEA. Trimming shortened V by 6 bases and J by 5 bases, and 16 bases separated the two germline ends. The CDR3 is 13 residues long. This CDR3 reads CSVSLGESTEAFF. The CDR3 DNA reads as TGCAGCGTGTCCCTTGGGGAGTCGACTGAAGCTTTCTTT. Filled out from reference TRBV29-1 and TRBJ1-1, the complete variable domain reads SAVISQKPSRDICQRGTSLTIQCQVDSQVTMMFWYRQQPGQSLTLIATANQGSEATYESGFVIDKFPISRPNLTFSTLTVSNMSPEDSSIYLCSVSLGESTEAFFGQGTRLTVV.

The gene calls are TRBV6-1 and TRBJ2-5; D not resolved. Trimming removed 6 bases at V and 1 base at J, with 9 bases between. The germline gives CDR1 MNHNS, CDR2 SASEGT. There are 13 residues in the CDR3. The CDR3 loop reads CASRESAQETQYF. CDR3 nucleotides: TGTGCCAGCAGGGAGTCGGCCCAAGAGACCCAGTACTTC.

This clonotype occurred many times. J is TRBJ2-7 and V is TRBV20-1, with D possibly being TRBD1 (6 bases). CDR1 is DFQATT and CDR2 is SNEGSKA in the germline V gene (reference sequence). Trimming removed 0 bases from V and 0 bases from J, with 12 bases in between. The CDR3 runs to 15 residues. As DNA, the CDR3 is TGCAGTGCTAGAGATCCCCTGGGACACTCCTACGAGCAGTACTTC. Its protein is CSARDPLGHSYEQYF.

The table lists this clonotype with a few counts. J is TRBJ2-2 and V is TRBV19, with 8 bases matching TRBD1. Germline CDR1 and CDR2: LNHDA and SQIVND (reference sequence). CDR3 length: 15 residues. The V and J ends lost 5 bases and 1 base, in that order; junction bases with no gene match: 3. Here the CDR3 reads CASSYRGMNTGELFF. CDR3 sequence (DNA): TGTGCCAGTAGTTACAGGGGGATGAACACCGGGGAGCTGTTTTTT.

In its sample, this clonotype was seen a few times. The chain recombines TRBV11-2 with TRBJ2-1; weak D call: TRBD2 (6 bases). The CDR3 length is 17 residues. The V and J ends lost 2 bases and 3 bases respectively, with 17 bases between them. Germline CDR1 reads SGHAT; CDR2 reads FQNNGV. This CDR3 reads CASSLMAYGEVYNEQFF. For the CDR3, the DNA is TGTGCCAGCAGCTTAATGGCATATGGGGAGGTCTACAATGAGCAGTTCTTC.

This clonotype was seen many times. The V and J genes are TRBV2 and TRBJ2-4; a possible D gene is TRBD2 (6 bases). Looked up from germline, CDR1 is SNHLY and CDR2 is FYNNEI. The CDR3 contains 16 residues. Trimming stripped 6 bases from V and 0 bases from J, with 15 bases between. CDR3 sequence reads: CASSGLAPIAKNIQYF. Here the CDR3 DNA reads TGTGCCAGCAGCGGCCTAGCGCCGATAGCCAAAAACATTCAGTACTTC.

At least ten counts were recorded for this clonotype. The chain is built from TRBV20-1 and TRBJ2-7; TRBD2 matches at 11 bases. V shed 5 bases, J shed 3 bases, and the junction held 9 bases outside the gene matches. Germline CDR1 and CDR2: DFQATT and SNEGSKA (reference sequence). The CDR3 sequence is 15 residues long. CDR3 loop: CSAPPASGGLYEQYF. As DNA, the CDR3 is TGCAGTGCTCCACCTGCTAGCGGGGGGCTCTACGAGCAGTACTTC.

This clonotype was counted at least ten times. The chain combines TRBV27 with TRBJ2-1; 8 bases match TRBD2. Looked up from germline, CDR1 is MNHEY and CDR2 is SMNVEV (reference sequence). The V segment lost 5 bases and the J segment 8 bases; nucleotides outside the gene matches: 14. This CDR3 has 16 residues. CDR3 nucleotides: TGTGCCAGCAGTCTCTACCCCGGGACTAGTATTCATGAGCAGTTCTTC. Encoded protein: CASSLYPGTSIHEQFF.

This clonotype was seen a few times. CDR3 DNA sequence: TGTGCCAGCAGTTTACAGGGATACACAGATACGCAGTATTTT. It codes for CASSLQGYTDTQYF. This rearrangement joins TRBV7-3 to TRBJ2-3; tentatively, D is TRBD1 (6 bases). Trimming left V 6 bases short and J 2 bases short, with 12 bases between. CDR1 SGHTA and CDR2 FQGTGA come from the germline V gene. The CDR3 runs to 14 residues.

This clonotype was seen a handful of times. The chain is built from TRBV4-1 and TRBJ2-3; possibly TRBD2 for D (6 bases). Trimming removed 0 bases at V and 0 bases at J, with 13 bases between. The CDR3 totals 17 residues. Germline lookup yields CDR1 MGHRA and CDR2 YSYEKL. CDR3 sequence: CASSQDGGSSSTDTQYF. The CDR3 nucleotides read TGCGCCAGCAGCCAAGATGGGGGGTCTTCTAGCACAGATACGCAGTATTTT.

This clonotype was found many times. The V and J genes are TRBV6-6 and TRBJ2-1; 10 nucleotides match TRBD2. The CDR3 is 17 amino acids. Losses at the gene ends were 0 bases for V and 8 bases for J; bases not matched to a gene: 10. Germline CDR1 reads MNHNY; CDR2 reads SVGAGI (reference sequence). The CDR3 protein is CASSYSISLAGVYEQFF. DNA of the CDR3: TGTGCCAGCAGTTACTCGATTAGTCTAGCGGGAGTGTATGAGCAGTTCTTC.

The table lists this clonotype with many counts. The rearrangement joins TRBV3-1 to TRBJ1-1; maybe TRBD1 (5 bases). Germline CDR1 is LGHDT and CDR2 is YNNKEL (reference sequence). The V and J ends lost 4 bases and 6 bases respectively, with 15 bases between them. The CDR3 runs to 14 residues. For the CDR3, the DNA is TGTGCCAGCAGCCGACCGGGGGGGATTTCTGAAGCTTTCTTT. As protein: CASSRPGGISEAFF.

In its sample, this clonotype was seen many times. The chain recombines TRBV6-1 with TRBJ2-2; D is uncertain. There are 14 residues in the CDR3. The germline gives CDR1 MNHNS, CDR2 SASEGT. The germline V and J ends were trimmed by 7 bases and 8 bases, with 17 bases remaining between them. For the CDR3, the DNA is TGTGCCAGCAACCCCAACGTCGGCAGAGGGGAGCTGTTTTTT. Translated: CASNPNVGRGELFF.

The gene calls are TRBV19 and TRBJ1-1; 9 bases line up with TRBD1. The CDR3 is 15 residues long. J lost 3 bases, V lost 9 bases, and 11 bases had no gene match. From germline, CDR1 is LNHDA and CDR2 SQIVND (reference sequence). The CDR3 sequence is CASTDRQGGYTEAFF. The CDR3 DNA reads as TGTGCCAGCACCGATAGACAGGGGGGCTACACTGAAGCTTTCTTT. Variable domain in full (rest from reference TRBV19 and TRBJ1-1): DGGITQSPKYLFRKEGQNVTLSCEQNLNHDAMYWYRQDPGQGLRLIYYSQIVNDFQKGDIAEGYSVSREKKESFPLTVTSAQKNPTAFYLCASTDRQGGYTEAFFGQGTRLTVV.

This clonotype has ten or more counts. The chain is built from TRBV3-1 and TRBJ1-2; 7 bases agree with TRBD1. The CDR3 length is 15 residues. Germline trimming cut 2 bases from V and 8 bases from J; bases unmatched to any gene: 11. The germline CDR1 and CDR2 sequences are LGHDT and YNNKEL (reference sequence). The CDR3 DNA reads as TGTGCCAGCAGCCAAAATTCGGGACAGTCGCGAGGCTACACCTTC. Amino acids: CASSQNSGQSRGYTF.

This clonotype has just a few counts. The genes are TRBV19 and TRBJ2-3; 10 bases fit TRBD2. From germline, CDR1 is LNHDA and CDR2 SQIVND (reference sequence). CDR3 length: 16 amino acids. Unmatched junction bases numbered 3, after V lost 2 bases and J lost 1 base. The CDR3 spells CASSILAGVRTDTQYF. CDR3 coding DNA: TGTGCCAGTAGTATACTAGCGGGAGTTCGCACAGATACGCAGTATTTT.

This clonotype was detected ten times or more. V and J are TRBV6-5 and TRBJ2-2; 9 positions agree with TRBD2. V trimming: 0 bases; J trimming: 6 bases; junction bases outside the gene matches: 11. Germline CDR1 and CDR2: MNHEY and SVGAGI. CDR3 size: 18 residues. The CDR3 DNA sequence: TGTGCCAGCAGTTACTCGATGACTAGCGGAAGACGATCCGGGGAGCTGTTTTTT. Translation: CASSYSMTSGRRSGELFF.

Ten or more counts support this clonotype. The genes are TRBV18 and TRBJ1-1; no reliable D call. Germline V gene data show CDR1 as KGHSH and CDR2 as LQKENI. With 3 bases removed from V and 10 bases from J, the gap between germline ends came to 18 bases. This CDR3 has 14 residues. For the CDR3, the DNA is TGTGCCAGCTCACCTTCGACATGGGGTCCAGGAGCTTTCTTT. This sequence encodes CASSPSTWGPGAFF.